Following are 2 T cell receptor beta chains from one sample sequenced in a study of blood T cell repertoires in COVID-19. TCRdb keeps only in-frame clones here, not all; method: immunoSEQ multiplex PCR. The sample yields 90,000 to 100,000 clones, approximately 84% seen once. Sequenced material: peripheral blood. These TCRs come from a man aged 70 or older with acute or convalescent COVID-19.

The chain couples TRBV6-6 to TRBJ2-3; the match to TRBD2 covers 11 bases. Per germline, CDR1 MNHNY and CDR2 SVGAGI (reference sequence). The CDR3 runs 15 residues. V lost 6 bases to trimming and J lost 8 bases; unmatched junction nucleotides: 10. Written as DNA, the CDR3 is TGTGCCAGCAGGTCACTAGCGGGGGCGGGTGGTACGCAGTATTTT. Protein product: CASRSLAGAGGTQYF.

V usage is TRBV20-1 and J usage is TRBJ1-2; D remains ambiguous. The V and J ends lost 4 bases and 6 bases respectively, with 9 bases between them. The CDR3 covers 11 residues. Per germline, CDR1 DFQATT and CDR2 SNEGSKA (reference sequence). CDR3 in DNA: TGCAGTGCTATGTCCCTACATGGCTACACCTTC. It translates to CSAMSLHGYTF.